The rows below give T cell receptor beta chains drawn from one sample of a study of T cell responses to AZD1222 COVID-19 vaccine. Assay: immunoSEQ multiplex PCR; the TCRdb copy retains only in-frame clones and omits some. The sample has about 83,000 clones; approximately 85% are singletons. The sample consisted of peripheral blood, taken 28 days after the second AZD1222 dose. The receptor source for this set is an adult who received the AZD1222 COVID-19 vaccine. The CDR3 runs from the conserved cysteine through the conserved F or W. The D gene is left open where the match is weak. Expanded clones get a size class; other rows say once, few or many, or leave the size out.

D	size	V	J	CDR3	DNA
TRBD2	NA	TRBV15	TRBJ2-5	CATSTPHLAGGLQETQYF	TGTGCCACCAGCACGCCCCACCTAGCGGGGGGCCTCCAAGAGACCCAGTACTTC
TRBD1	NA	TRBV28	TRBJ2-3	CASSLPGTGNLDSGTDTQYF	TGTGCCAGCAGTTTACCCGGGACAGGGAATTTGGATTCCGGCACAGATACGCAGTATTTT
TRBD1	few	TRBV7-7	TRBJ1-6	CASTPRQGCNSPLHF	TGTGCCAGCACCCCCCGACAGGGATGTAATTCACCCCTCCACTTT
NA	NA	TRBV5-8	TRBJ1-1	CASSLGVNTEAFF	TGTGCCAGCAGCTTGGGGGTGAACACTGAAGCTTTCTTT
NA	NA	TRBV7-2	TRBJ2-7	CASSPEGFLPREQYF	TGTGCCAGCAGCCCAGAGGGTTTCCTCCCACGGGAGCAGTACTTC
NA	NA	TRBV15	TRBJ1-6	CATSRDRQGNLSPLHF	TGTGCCACCAGCAGAGATCGGCAGGGGAATCTTTCACCCCTCCACTTT
TRBD1	NA	TRBV19	TRBJ1-6	CATGQGARNSPLHF	TGTGCCACTGGGCAGGGGGCCAGGAATTCACCCCTCCACTTT
NA	NA	TRBV3-1/TRBV3-2	TRBJ2-1	CASSQVGGPEQFF	TGTGCCAGCAGCCAAGTCGGGGGGCCTGAGCAGTTCTTC
NA	few	TRBV30	TRBJ2-7	CAWNPNRVFRYEQYF	TGTGCCTGGAATCCCAACAGGGTTTTTCGGTACGAGCAGTACTTC
TRBD1	few	TRBV9	TRBJ1-4	CASSVAGQGNEKLFF	TGTGCCAGCAGCGTGGCGGGACAGGGGAATGAAAAACTGTTTTTT
TRBD1	once	TRBV9	TRBJ1-1	CASSVRGQMNTEAFF	TGTGCCAGCAGCGTAAGGGGACAGATGAACACTGAAGCTTTCTTT
TRBD1	NA	TRBV29-1	TRBJ2-7	CSVVGAGGPYEQYF	TGCAGCGTTGTTGGTGCAGGGGGCCCCTACGAGCAGTACTTC
TRBD2	NA	TRBV3-1/TRBV3-2	TRBJ2-3	CASSQEGRGKDTQYF	TGTGCCAGCAGCCAAGAGGGGCGGGGGAAAGATACGCAGTATTTT
NA	NA	TRBV23-1	TRBJ1-1	CASSPGSPVEAFF	TGCGCCAGCAGTCCCGGCAGTCCGGTCGAAGCTTTCTTT
TRBD1	once	TRBV27	TRBJ1-1	CASSLSGPGTGWDTEAFF	TGTGCCAGCAGTTTATCGGGTCCGGGGACAGGGTGGGACACTGAAGCTTTCTTT
NA	NA	TRBV30	TRBJ1-4	CAWGRGNEKLFF	TGTGCCTGGGGCAGGGGAAACGAAAAACTGTTTTTT
NA	once	TRBV5-1	TRBJ1-3	CASSLGGAGNTIYF	TGCGCCAGCAGCTTGGGTGGGGCTGGAAACACCATATATTTT
NA	NA	TRBV28	TRBJ2-7	CASRRGAYEQYF	TGTGCCAGCCGTCGAGGGGCCTACGAGCAGTACTTC
NA	NA	TRBV30	TRBJ2-4	CAWSVGGLAKNIQYF	TGTGCCTGGAGTGTAGGGGGGCTCGCCAAAAACATTCAGTACTTC
NA	NA	TRBV25-1	TRBJ1-3	CASSEYRTALSSGNTIYF	TGTGCCAGCAGTGAATACCGGACAGCTTTGTCCTCTGGAAACACCATATATTTT
NA	NA	TRBV27	TRBJ1-1	CASSLSPGGSTEAFF	TGTGCCAGCAGTTTATCACCGGGGGGGAGCACTGAAGCTTTCTTT
NA	NA	TRBV7-8	TRBJ1-5	CASSPSGRNSNQPQHF	TGTGCCAGCAGCCCATCCGGACGTAATAGCAATCAGCCCCAGCATTTT
TRBD1	NA	TRBV2	TRBJ1-2	CASSSRGQGYGYTF	TGTGCCAGCAGTTCTAGAGGACAGGGGTATGGCTACACCTTC
NA	NA	TRBV7-2	TRBJ1-1	CASSTKVQAFF	TGTGCCAGCAGCACCAAGGTCCAAGCTTTCTTT
NA	NA	TRBV6-6	TRBJ1-5	CASSPRTDFYSNQPQHF	TGTGCCAGCAGTCCGAGGACGGATTTCTATAGCAATCAGCCCCAGCATTTT
TRBD2	NA	TRBV28	TRBJ2-5	CASRPGTSGTLGETQYF	TGTGCCAGCAGGCCCGGGACTAGCGGGACCCTGGGGGAGACCCAGTACTTC
NA	once	TRBV6-4	TRBJ2-3	CASSDSRQSTQYF	TGTGCCAGCAGTGACTCGCGGCAGTCTACGCAGTATTTT
NA	NA	TRBV15	TRBJ1-1	CATSRWDVKDTEAFF	TGTGCCACCAGCAGATGGGACGTAAAGGACACTGAAGCTTTCTTT
TRBD1	NA	TRBV30	TRBJ2-3	CAWSLWTGTSTDTQYF	TGTGCCTGGAGTCTTTGGACAGGTACTAGCACAGATACGCAGTATTTT